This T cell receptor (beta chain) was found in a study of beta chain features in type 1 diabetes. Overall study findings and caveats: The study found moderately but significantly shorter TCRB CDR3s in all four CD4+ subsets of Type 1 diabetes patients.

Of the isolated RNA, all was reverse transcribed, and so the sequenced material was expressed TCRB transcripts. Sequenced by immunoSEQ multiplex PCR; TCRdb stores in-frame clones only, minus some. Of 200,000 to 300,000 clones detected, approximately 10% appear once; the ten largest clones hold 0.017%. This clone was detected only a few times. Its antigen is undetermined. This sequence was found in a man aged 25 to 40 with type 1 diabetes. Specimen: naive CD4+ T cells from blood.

CDR3: CASSSRTEAYEQYF. In DNA form, the CDR3 reads TGTGCCAGCAGCTCTCGGACAGAGGCCTACGAGCAGTACTTC. The chain couples TRBV7-9 to TRBJ2-7, with D perhaps matching TRBD1 (6 bases). CDR1 is SEHNR, CDR2 FQNEAQ, per germline (reference sequence). CDR3 length equals 14 residues. Trimming removed 4 bases at V and 2 bases at J, with 12 bases between.